This entry lists 32 T cell receptor beta chains sequenced from one sample in a study of response to subunit inactivated influenza vaccine. TCRdb recomputed calls from the RT-PCR reads with MiXCR, one row per CDR3 protein. Of roughly 650,000 distinct CDR3 sequences detected, less than 15% appear once; the ten largest clones hold less than 8.5%. Sample: PBMCs from blood, taken approximately 15 days before vaccination. The receptors were gathered from a man in his fifties who received an inactivated influenza vaccine.

The sample holds a few counts of this clonotype. The chain combines TRBV7-3 with TRBJ2-3; 14 bases are a match to TRBD2. Germline V lookup: CDR1 SGHTA, CDR2 FQGTGA. V gave up 5 bases and J gave up 5 bases; unmatched junction bases: 6. The CDR3 extends over 16 amino acids. CDR3 amino acids: CASSPGTSGRGDTQYF. The CDR3 DNA reads as TGTGCCAGCAGCCCAGGGACTAGCGGGAGAGGAGATACGCAGTATTTT.

The chain uses TRBV10-3 and TRBJ2-3, with 11 bases that match TRBD2. CDR3 length equals 15 residues. The V gene end was trimmed by 7 bases and the J gene end by 4 bases; junction bases not matched to a gene: 7. Germline CDR1 ENHRY, CDR2 SYGVKD. CDR3 sequence: CAITRSGGAADTQYF. In nucleotides, the CDR3 is TGTGCCATCACTCGTAGCGGGGGGGCAGCAGATACGCAGTATTTT.

Ten or more counts support this clonotype. The chain employs TRBV7-2 and TRBJ2-7; D perhaps matches TRBD1 (5 bases). The CDR3 runs to 15 residues. V shed 1 base and J shed 4 bases, with 14 bases lying between them. CDR1 and CDR2 from the germline V gene are SGHTA and FQGNSA. The CDR3 nucleotides read TGTGCCAGCAGCTTAGTTTGGTTAGGGGAATACGAGCAGTACTTC. Translation gives CASSLVWLGEYEQYF.

This chain uses TRBV21-1 with TRBJ1-2; TRBD1, the D gene given by the table, was not confirmed from the DNA. TRBV21-1 has pseudogene status. The CDR3 totals 13 residues. This CDR3 reads CARIGGARNGYTF. In nucleotides, the CDR3 is TGTGCCAGAATAGGGGGCGCCAGGAATGGCTACACCTTC.

V usage is TRBV6-2 or TRBV6-3 and J usage is TRBJ2-6; 9 bases line up with TRBD1. In germline, CDR1 is MNHEY, CDR2 SVGEGT. V shed 4 bases, J shed 0 bases, and the junction held 13 bases outside the gene matches. The CDR3 has 20 residues. The chain's CDR3 is CASSSPRDRVIFSGANVLTF. CDR3 bases: TGTGCCAGCAGTTCCCCCCGGGACAGGGTCATATTCTCTGGGGCCAACGTCCTGACTTTC.

In this sample, this clonotype turned up many times. This rearrangement joins TRBV20-1 to TRBJ1-1; unclear D gene. The V end lost 1 base, the J end lost 0 bases, and 9 bases lay between the germline ends. Germline loops: CDR1 DFQATT, CDR2 SNEGSKA (reference sequence). CDR3 length: 14 amino acids. CDR3 protein: CSARVGPVNTEAFF. The CDR3 DNA is TGCAGTGCTAGAGTTGGCCCGGTGAACACTGAAGCTTTCTTT.

The J gene is TRBJ2-3, the V gene TRBV18, with D possibly being TRBD1 (6 bases). The CDR3 consists of 20 residues. The V end lost 0 bases, the J end lost 0 bases, and 22 bases lay between the germline ends. CDR1 and CDR2 (germline): KGHSH, LQKENI. CDR3 in DNA: TGTGCCAGCTCACCACCGAACGGCAGGGGCCTTCTATCTAGCACAGATACGCAGTATTTT. Amino acids: CASSPPNGRGLLSSTDTQYF.

About this clonotype: A much larger clone lies a single base off, so this may be a read error. V usage is TRBV7-9 and J usage is TRBJ1-1; maybe TRBD1 (6 bases). The CDR3 length is 13 residues. Per the germline V gene, CDR1 is SEHNR and CDR2 is FQNEAQ (reference sequence). The CDR3 sequence is CASSTGQNTEALF. The CDR3 bases are TGTGCCAGCAGCACCGGACAGAACACTGAAGCTCTCTTT.

This sequence joins TRBV12-3 or TRBV12-4 and TRBJ2-7; 12 bases line up with TRBD2. CDR3 length equals 16 residues. V was clipped by 1 base and J by 6 bases; unmatched bases: 7. This CDR3 reads CASSLGLAGGLTEQYF. DNA for the CDR3: TGTGCCAGCAGTTTAGGCCTAGCGGGAGGGCTAACCGAGCAGTACTTC.

This clonotype was detected many times. The genes are TRBV4-3 and TRBJ2-1; 12 positions match TRBD2. Per germline, CDR1 LGHNA and CDR2 YSLEER. This CDR3 spans 16 amino acids. Unmatched junction bases numbered 4, after V lost 3 bases and J lost 4 bases. The DNA for the CDR3 is TGCGCCAGCAGCCAGGAGGGGACTAGCGGGTACAATGAGCAGTTCTTC. The encoded protein is CASSQEGTSGYNEQFF.

This clonotype was seen once. A much larger clonotype is one base distant, so this may be a read error. V is TRBV4-2 and J is TRBJ1-6; unclear D gene. Per the germline V gene, CDR1 is LGHNA and CDR2 is YNFKEQ. The CDR3 length is 16 residues. CDR3 sequence: CAISQDMAIYNSPLHF. The CDR3 DNA reads as TGTGCCATCAGCCAAGATATGGCAATTTATAATTCACCCCTCCACTTT.

The table lists this clonotype with many counts. The V and J genes are TRBV28 and TRBJ2-1; TRBD1 matches 8 bases. Germline V gene data show CDR1 as MDHEN and CDR2 as SYDVKM. V was clipped by 6 bases and J by 0 bases; unmatched bases: 7. The CDR3 has 16 residues. The CDR3 DNA reads TGTGCCAGCAGCTCGACAGGGGCCAGCTCCTACAATGAGCAGTTCTTC. It yields the protein CASSSTGASSYNEQFF.

The V call is TRBV20-1, the J call TRBJ2-1; 8 bases fit TRBD2. Trimming took 5 bases from V and 5 from J; bases not matched to a gene: 11. Germline V gives CDR1 DFQATT, CDR2 SNEGSKA (reference sequence). This CDR3 is 15 amino acids long. CDR3 sequence reads: CSAGSGTSLNNEQFF. The CDR3 DNA sequence: TGCAGTGCTGGATCGGGGACTAGTCTTAACAATGAGCAGTTCTTC.

The sample holds a few counts of this clonotype. The V and J genes are TRBV29-1 and TRBJ2-7; tentatively, D is TRBD1 or TRBD2 (6 bases each). Trimming left V 6 bases short and J 2 bases short, with 11 bases between. Germline V gives CDR1 SQVTM, CDR2 ANQGSEA. The CDR3 extends over 12 amino acids. DNA of the CDR3: TGCAGCGTGGGGGGCGCAGCCTACGAGCAGTACTTC. Its translation: CSVGGAAYEQYF.

The chain employs TRBV5-4 and TRBJ2-1, with 9 bases lining up with TRBD1. The CDR3 consists of 15 residues. V trimming: 4 bases; J trimming: 2 bases; junction bases outside the gene matches: 4. CDR1 is SGHNT, CDR2 YYREEE, per germline (reference sequence). This chain's CDR3 is CASSRTGEPYNEQFF. The CDR3 DNA reads as TGTGCCAGCAGCCGGACAGGGGAACCCTACAATGAGCAGTTCTTC.

Only a few counts were recorded for this clonotype. The chain carries TRBV7-6 and TRBJ2-7; the D call may be TRBD1 or TRBD2 (5 bases each). The ends were cut back, 4 bases at V and 0 bases at J, with 13 bases in the middle. The V gene's germline CDR1 is SGHVS and CDR2 FNYEAQ. The CDR3 sequence is 15 residues long. The chain's CDR3 is CASSSRAGSSYEQYF. Written as DNA, the CDR3 is TGTGCCAGCAGCTCACGGGCAGGGAGCTCCTACGAGCAGTACTTC.

The chain is built from TRBV6-1 and TRBJ2-1; a weak D match, TRBD2 (5 bases). Trimming removed 7 bases at V and 4 bases at J, with 17 bases between. CDR1 is MNHNS and CDR2 is SASEGT in the germline V gene. The CDR3 is 15 amino acids. For the CDR3, the DNA is TGTGCCAGCATGACGGGGATTCGGGGTTACAATGAGCAGTTCTTC. Residues: CASMTGIRGYNEQFF.

This clonotype came up many times. CDR3 residues: CASSLEYQETQYF. CDR3 bases: TGCGCCAGCAGCTTGGAATACCAAGAGACCCAGTACTTC. J is TRBJ2-5 and V is TRBV5-1; D is uncertain. V was clipped by 0 bases and J by 0 bases, with 3 bases between them. Per germline, CDR1 SGHRS and CDR2 YFSETQ. This CDR3 comprises 13 residues.

The V gene is TRBV20-1, the J gene TRBJ1-6; D gene ambiguous. Trimming took 6 bases from V and 5 from J, leaving 14 bases between them. Germline CDR1 and CDR2: DFQATT and SNEGSKA (reference sequence). The CDR3 is 14 residues long. The CDR3 region is CSAAVGWDNSPLHF. The CDR3 DNA follows: TGCAGTGCAGCGGTGGGGTGGGATAATTCACCCCTCCACTTT.

This clonotype has ten or more counts. This chain joins TRBV27 and TRBJ2-1, with TRBD2 matching 9 bases. V trimming: 3 bases; J trimming: 8 bases; junction bases outside the gene matches: 14. The germline CDR1 and CDR2 sequences are MNHEY and SMNVEV (reference sequence). The CDR3 is 17 amino acids. CDR3 region: CASSFRPGLAKGDEQFF. In nucleotides, the CDR3 is TGTGCCAGCAGTTTCCGCCCAGGACTAGCGAAAGGGGATGAGCAGTTCTTC.

The rearrangement joins TRBV4-2 to TRBJ2-7; no reliable D call. The CDR3 has 16 residues. The ends were cut back, 2 bases at V and 0 bases at J, with 14 bases in the middle. Looked up from germline, CDR1 is LGHNA and CDR2 is YNFKEQ. The CDR3 bases are TGTGCCAGCAGCCAATCGGTTTCTCAGAGCTCCTACGAGCAGTACTTC. Protein sequence: CASSQSVSQSSYEQYF.

The chain has TRBV7-9 and TRBJ2-5, with 14 bases aligning to TRBD2. The germline CDR1 and CDR2 sequences are SEHNR and FQNEAQ (reference sequence). The CDR3 consists of 17 residues. V was clipped by 1 base and J by 3 bases; unmatched bases: 4. The CDR3 protein is CASSLDPGLAGEETQYF. CDR3 coding DNA: TGTGCCAGCAGCTTAGACCCGGGACTAGCGGGGGAAGAGACCCAGTACTTC.

The chain couples TRBV20-1 to TRBJ2-1; the D gene is possibly TRBD1 (6 bases). The CDR3 has 13 amino acids. Germline V gene sequence: CDR1 DFQATT, CDR2 SNEGSKA (reference sequence). V lost 5 bases and J 4 bases, leaving 12 bases between the germline ends. This chain's CDR3 is CSAPRDNYNEQFF. CDR3 in DNA: TGCAGTGCTCCCAGGGACAATTACAATGAGCAGTTCTTC.

The V and J genes are TRBV28 and TRBJ2-5; 9 bases fit TRBD2. The ends lost 11 bases at V and 4 bases at J; junction bases unmatched: 11. This CDR3 is built from 14 residues. CDR1 and CDR2 from the germline V gene are MDHEN and SYDVKM. The CDR3 coding sequence is TGTGCCTGCGAGGGGCTAGCGGGGAGAGAGACCCAGTACTTC. Protein product: CACEGLAGRETQYF.

The chain links TRBV4-2 to TRBJ2-1; D is unresolved. The V end lost 2 bases, the J end lost 7 bases, and 12 bases lay between the germline ends. Per the germline V gene, CDR1 is LGHNA and CDR2 is YNFKEQ. The CDR3 sequence is 14 residues long. The CDR3 coding sequence is TGTGCCAGCAGCCAATCCGCGGCCTGGAATGAGCAGTTCTTC. It is translated as CASSQSAAWNEQFF.

This chain joins TRBV5-1 and TRBJ2-5, with unresolved D. This CDR3 contains 15 residues. V was clipped by 3 bases and J by 4 bases, with 16 bases between them. Germline V gene data show CDR1 as SGHRS and CDR2 as YFSETQ. Written as DNA, the CDR3 is TGCGCCAGCAGCTCGTCCCCTAGTATTCGAGAGACCCAGTACTTC. It translates to CASSSSPSIRETQYF.

This chain joins TRBV20-1 and TRBJ1-6; D not resolved. The germline V gene has CDR1 DFQATT and CDR2 SNEGSKA (reference sequence). The CDR3 totals 16 residues. Trimming took off 1 base at V and 0 bases at J, with 10 bases between the two ends. CDR3 sequence (DNA): TGCAGTGCTAGAGGACGGGTGAGCTCCTATAATTCACCCCTCCACTTT. It translates to CSARGRVSSYNSPLHF.

This clonotype was seen a handful of times. The V call is TRBV7-8, the J call TRBJ2-1, with TRBD2 matching over 7 bases. Trimming cost V 1 base and J 7 bases; bases outside gene matches: 10. Germline V gene lookup returns CDR1 SGHVS and CDR2 FQNEAQ. CDR3 size: 16 residues. The CDR3 DNA sequence: TGTGCCAGCAGCTTAGTCTTTCGTCTAGCGGTGAATGAGCAGTTCTTC. Amino acid sequence: CASSLVFRLAVNEQFF.

There are a few counts of this clonotype. This chain connects TRBV20-1 to TRBJ2-7; D might be TRBD1 (5 bases). This CDR3 contains 13 residues. Germline CDR1 DFQATT, CDR2 SNEGSKA (reference sequence). V lost 3 bases, J lost 0 bases, and 9 bases lay in between. The CDR3 here is CSARDTVSYEQYF. The CDR3 coding sequence is TGCAGTGCTAGGGACACAGTCTCCTACGAGCAGTACTTC.

The table lists this clonotype with a few counts. V is TRBV12-3 or TRBV12-4 and J is TRBJ2-1, with 11 positions matching TRBD2. This CDR3 region has 15 residues. V lost 6 bases to trimming and J lost 3 bases; unmatched junction nucleotides: 4. DNA of the CDR3: TGTGCCAGCAGCAGACTAGCGGGGCGCTACAATGAGCAGTTCTTC. This sequence encodes CASSRLAGRYNEQFF.

This clonotype has ten or more counts. The chain combines TRBV28 with TRBJ2-5; 9 bases are shared with TRBD1. In germline, CDR1 is MDHEN, CDR2 SYDVKM. The CDR3 totals 19 residues. Losses at the gene ends were 0 bases for V and 4 bases for J; bases not matched to a gene: 15. The CDR3 coding sequence is TGTGCCAGCAGTTTATGGGGGACAGGGATTTCCGGTTTACGAGAGACCCAGTACTTC. Translation: CASSLWGTGISGLRETQYF.

This chain links TRBV2 with TRBJ1-5, with D possibly matching TRBD1 (5 bases). V lost 11 bases to trimming and J lost 2 bases, with 19 bases between them. This CDR3 comprises 15 residues. CDR1 and CDR2 from the germline V gene are SNHLY and FYNNEI. The CDR3 protein is CACTWDRGGNQPQHF. CDR3 DNA: TGTGCCTGTACGTGGGACCGGGGAGGCAATCAGCCCCAGCATTTT.